A selection of T cell receptor beta chains follows, all from one sample in a study of cytomegalovirus exposure and HLA in healthy donors. Data came from immunoSEQ multiplex PCR; TCRdb stores just in-frame clones and leaves some out. In the table there are around 300,000 clones, about 87% of which are singletons. What was sequenced was PBMCs. These receptors came from a young woman in good health and CMV-seronegative. The CDR3 runs from the conserved cysteine through the conserved F or W. The order of the fields is D gene, clone size, J gene, V gene, CDR3 protein, CDR3 DNA. A D gene is named only where the DNA matches it firmly. Clone size is not always given. Where it is, it says once, few, many or a class for expanded clones.

TRBD1 | . | TRBJ2-7 | TRBV7-9 | CASSFTGTGREQYF | TGTGCCAGCAGCTTCACCGGGACAGGGAGGGAGCAGTACTTC
. | . | TRBJ1-2 | TRBV19 | CASTTRGRGTGGYTF | TGTGCCAGTACCACTCGCGGGCGGGGGACTGGAGGCTACACCTTC
. | . | TRBJ1-2 | TRBV27 | CASSLGGGRDGYTF | TGTGCCAGCAGTTTAGGGGGGGGCAGGGATGGCTACACCTTC
TRBD2 | . | TRBJ2-3 | TRBV7-9 | CASSPGLAGGRGFDTQYF | TGTGCCAGCAGCCCGGGACTAGCGGGGGGGCGGGGATTTGATACGCAGTATTTT
. | . | TRBJ1-6 | TRBV18 | CASSQGGNSPLHF | TGTGCCAGCTCACAGGGAGGCAATTCACCCCTCCACTTT
TRBD2 | . | TRBJ2-5 | TRBV28 | CASSLFLTSDQYTQYF | TGTGCCAGCAGTTTATTCCTAACTAGCGACCAGTACACCCAGTACTTC
. | . | TRBJ1-3 | TRBV5-1 | CASSLAGFTGGNTIYF | TGCGCCAGCAGCTTGGCCGGCTTTACAGGGGGAAACACCATATATTTT
TRBD1 | . | TRBJ2-4 | TRBV2 | CASKTGQGGYIQYF | TGTGCCAGCAAGACGGGACAGGGAGGTTACATTCAGTACTTC
TRBD1 | few | TRBJ1-5 | TRBV6-1 | CASRDTGGGQPQHF | TGTGCCAGCCGTGATACAGGGGGGGGTCAGCCCCAGCATTTT
. | . | TRBJ1-2 | TRBV13 | CASSLVGLMEWYGYTF | TGTGCCAGCAGCTTAGTCGGCCTGATGGAGTGGTATGGCTACACCTTC
TRBD1 | . | TRBJ1-1 | TRBV5-1 | CASSKLEGAGYSEAEAFF | TGCGCCAGCAGCAAACTGGAGGGGGCGGGTTACAGTGAGGCTGAAGCTTTCTTT
TRBD1 | . | TRBJ2-7 | TRBV5-1 | CASSRQGEDEQYF | TGCGCCAGCAGCCGTCAGGGGGAAGACGAGCAGTACTTC
. | . | TRBJ2-7 | TRBV7-9 | CASSLNSIYEQYF | TGTGCCAGCAGCTTAAACAGTATCTACGAGCAGTACTTC
TRBD1 | . | TRBJ2-7 | TRBV6-4 | CASSYTSTGSFYEQYF | TGTGCCAGCAGTTACACATCGACAGGGAGTTTTTACGAGCAGTACTTC
TRBD2 | . | TRBJ2-1 | TRBV10-3 | CAILTSGGDYNEQFF | TGTGCCATCCTGACGTCCGGGGGGGACTACAATGAGCAGTTCTTC
. | . | TRBJ1-5 | TRBV5-1 | CASSKTGSSNQPQHF | TGCGCCAGTTCGAAAACAGGGAGTAGCAATCAGCCCCAGCATTTT
. | . | TRBJ2-7 | TRBV4-2 | CASSRAGEDYEQYF | TGTGCCAGCAGCCGGGCAGGGGAAGACTACGAGCAGTACTTC
TRBD1 | . | TRBJ2-3 | TRBV10-3 | CATKAGTGFLVEPDTQYF | TGTGCCACAAAGGCCGGGACAGGGTTCCTAGTAGAGCCAGATACGCAGTATTTT
. | . | TRBJ2-5 | TRBV19 | CASSLGVKGVAQETQYF | TGTGCCAGTAGCCTAGGAGTAAAAGGGGTAGCTCAAGAGACCCAGTACTTC
. | . | TRBJ1-1 | TRBV6-1 | CASSEMRVLSTEAFF | TGTGCCAGCAGTGAAATGAGGGTGCTGAGCACTGAAGCTTTCTTT
. | once | TRBJ2-1 | TRBV27 | CASSLFVPLNEQFF | TGTGCCAGCAGTTTATTCGTCCCCCTCAATGAGCAGTTCTTC
. | . | TRBJ2-1 | TRBV7-9 | CASSLQGSNEQFF | TGTGCCAGCAGCTTACAGGGGAGCAATGAGCAGTTCTTC
. | . | TRBJ1-6 | TRBV27 | CASSLGGTSPLHF | TGTGCCAGCTCCTTGGGGGGGACCTCACCCCTCCACTTT
TRBD2 | . | TRBJ2-2 | TRBV6-5 | CASSSRDYPTGELFF | TGTGCCAGCAGTTCCCGGGACTACCCCACCGGGGAGCTGTTTTTT
. | . | TRBJ1-3 | TRBV2 | CASRKGRVGGNPGNTIYF | TGTGCCAGCAGGAAGGGCAGAGTGGGGGGGAACCCTGGAAACACCATATATTTT
TRBD1 | . | TRBJ2-3 | TRBV7-8 | CASSLAWDREKDTQYF | TGTGCCAGCAGCTTAGCCTGGGACAGGGAGAAAGATACGCAGTATTTT
TRBD1 | few | TRBJ2-2 | TRBV2 | CASMSGQYTGELFF | TGTGCCAGCATGTCGGGACAGTACACCGGGGAGCTGTTTTTT
TRBD1 | . | TRBJ2-7 | TRBV4-1 | CASSLRDREGEQYF | TGCGCCAGCAGCCTTCGGGACAGGGAGGGCGAGCAGTACTTC
. | . | TRBJ1-2 | TRBV5-1 | CASTDSGTSHGYTF | TGCGCCAGCACGGACTCGGGGACATCTCATGGCTACACCTTC
TRBD2 | . | TRBJ2-3 | TRBV11-2 | CASSLSGGRSDTQYF | TGTGCCAGCAGCTTATCGGGGGGGCGGTCAGATACGCAGTATTTT
TRBD2 | . | TRBJ2-1 | TRBV5-1 | CASSLTDGLGGNEQFF | TGCGCCAGCAGCTTGACCGACGGACTAGGCGGGAATGAGCAGTTCTTC
. | . | TRBJ1-2 | TRBV29-1 | CSVEDGVRKPVGNGYTF | TGCAGCGTTGAAGACGGGGTACGAAAACCTGTTGGCAATGGCTACACCTTC
. | . | TRBJ1-2 | TRBV2 | CASSEGQNYGYTF | TGTGCCAGCAGTGAAGGGCAGAACTATGGCTACACCTTC
. | . | TRBJ1-4 | TRBV9 | CASSVRVGGGEKLFF | TGTGCCAGCAGCGTAAGAGTAGGGGGAGGGGAAAAACTGTTTTTT
. | . | TRBJ1-6 | TRBV6-1 | CASSEFVGGNSPLHF | TGTGCCAGCAGTGAATTTGTAGGCGGGAATTCACCCCTCCACTTT
. | . | TRBJ2-7 | TRBV6-5 | CASSYINNYEQYF | TGTGCCAGCAGTTACATTAATAACTACGAGCAGTACTTC
TRBD1 | . | TRBJ2-7 | TRBV6-5 | CASSYDRGQYEQYF | TGTGCCAGCAGTTACGACAGGGGTCAGTACGAGCAGTACTTC
. | once | TRBJ1-1 | TRBV4-2 | CASSQALGNTEAFF | TGTGCCAGCAGCCAAGCCCTCGGTAACACTGAAGCTTTCTTT
. | . | TRBJ1-1 | TRBV18 | CASSPLGAEAFF | TGTGCCAGCTCACCTCTCGGGGCTGAAGCTTTCTTT
TRBD2 | . | TRBJ2-7 | TRBV6-5 | CASSYSAGVEQYF | TGTGCCAGCAGTTACTCAGCGGGGGTCGAGCAGTACTTC
. | . | TRBJ2-2 | TRBV30 | CAWTSISNTGELFF | TGTGCCTGGACCTCTATATCGAACACCGGGGAGCTGTTTTTT
TRBD2 | . | TRBJ2-5 | TRBV27 | CASSLSSGAQETQYF | TGTGCCAGCAGTTTATCTAGCGGGGCCCAAGAGACCCAGTACTTC
TRBD1 | . | TRBJ1-1 | TRBV5-1 | CASSLQGGPLGTEAFF | TGCGCCAGCAGCTTACAGGGGGGGCCTTTGGGCACTGAAGCTTTCTTT
TRBD1 | . | TRBJ1-2 | TRBV5-1 | CASSLGVTGVYYGYTF | TGCGCCAGCAGCTTGGGAGTAACAGGGGTGTACTATGGCTACACCTTC
. | . | TRBJ2-3 | TRBV5-1 | CASSLSDTQYF | TGCGCCAGCAGCTTGTCTGATACGCAGTATTTT
. | . | TRBJ2-3 | TRBV5-6 | CASSEGTDTQYF | TGTGCCAGCAGCGAGGGCACAGATACGCAGTATTTT
TRBD1 | . | TRBJ1-5 | TRBV2 | CASSPGGQINQPQHF | TGTGCCAGCAGTCCCGGGGGACAGATCAATCAGCCCCAGCATTTT
. | . | TRBJ2-1 | TRBV27 | CASTPAPVVGLSYNEQFF | TGTGCCAGCACCCCGGCCCCTGTAGTGGGCCTCTCCTACAATGAGCAGTTCTTC
TRBD1 | . | TRBJ2-5 | TRBV11-3 | CASSPGTGRQETQYF | TGTGCCAGCAGCCCAGGGACAGGGCGGCAAGAGACCCAGTACTTC
. | . | TRBJ1-1 | TRBV7-6 | CASSPPGQGREAFF | TGTGCCAGCAGCCCCCCCGGCCAGGGTCGTGAAGCTTTCTTT
. | . | TRBJ1-2 | TRBV7-9 | CASSIRVEGYTF | TGTGCCAGCAGCATCAGAGTGGAGGGCTACACCTTC
. | few | TRBJ1-2 | TRBV5-8 | CASSLYGYYGYTF | TGTGCCAGCAGCTTGTACGGGTACTATGGCTACACCTTC
TRBD1 | . | TRBJ2-2 | TRBV30 | CAWSPTGQMNTGELFF | TGTGCCTGGAGTCCTACGGGACAGATGAACACCGGGGAGCTGTTTTTT